This TCR beta chain was recovered during a study of blood T cells in healthy people across ages. Study findings and constraints: A greater number of naive CD4+ cells and higher diversity distinguished long-lived donors from aged donors. TCR beta diversity per million T cells fell roughly linearly with age.

V was clipped by 6 bases and J by 8 bases, with 16 bases between them. The CDR3 spans 12 residues. Looked up from germline, CDR1 is SQVTM and CDR2 is ANQGSEA. It was with a sample-barcoded 5' primer and a J-beta primer mix that a second PCR of roughly 7 to 12 cycles was run. MiXCR, run by TCRdb on the 5' RACE reads, gives a single entry per CDR3 protein. Of 650,000 to 950,000 distinct CDR3 sequences in the sample, roughly 44% were seen once. Peripheral blood was drawn, ten milliliters per donor. Worth noting for this clonotype: Its antigen remains unidentified.

This sequence was found in a man aged 60 to 69 in good health. The material sequenced was blood. J is TRBJ1-1 and V is TRBV29-1; D is uncertain. The chain's CDR3 is CSVVTPAREAFF. CDR3 DNA: TGCAGCGTCGTGACGCCGGCAAGGGAAGCTTTCTTT.